This T cell receptor beta chain was identified during a study of T cell responses to AZD1222 COVID-19 vaccine. V lost 2 bases to trimming and J lost 0 bases, with 8 bases between them. Germline V gene lookup returns CDR1 PRHDT and CDR2 FYEKMQ (reference sequence). This CDR3 comprises 15 residues. Generated by immunoSEQ multiplex PCR, the TCRdb table keeps only in-frame clones and is missing some. The data show some 120,000 clones, with approximately 85% seen just once and under 4.5% held by the top ten. Study findings and constraints: Vaccination with two AZD1222 doses was followed by a rise in Spike-specific TCR breadth and depth. Across the whole spike, CD4 TCRs peaked at regions 160-218 and 743-854.

This clone showed up just a few times. Its antigen is unknown. The material was peripheral blood, obtained on day 0 of MenACWY control vaccination. This sequence originates from an adult in good health. V and J are TRBV13 and TRBJ1-3; D gene ambiguous. The CDR3 DNA follows: TGTGCCAGCAGCTTACCGGGCAGCTCTGGAAACACCATATATTTT. This sequence encodes CASSLPGSSGNTIYF.